This TCR beta chain was documented in a study of technical replicates of blood from a few donors. The data were produced by immunoSEQ multiplex PCR, yet TCRdb's version contains in-frame clones alone and is incomplete. The table records about 84,000 clones, around 97% of them present only once. Trimming left V 5 bases short and J 0 bases short, with 14 bases between. This CDR3 is built from 15 residues. CDR1 is MRHNA and CDR2 is SNTAGT in the germline V gene. This chain connects TRBV6-4 to TRBJ2-7, with D tentatively TRBD2 (6 bases). The sample comprised T cells isolated from PBMCs. The sequence came from a human donor in good health. The CDR3 DNA is TGTGCCAGCAGTCCAGGGCGTAGCGGCTCCTACGAGCAGTACTTC. Its translation: CASSPGRSGSYEQYF.